These 14 T cell receptor beta chains share one sample of origin, sequenced in a study of T cell repertoires in cytomegalovirus infection. TCRdb called the reads again in MiXCR, with one record for every CDR3 protein. This table holds about 400,000 distinct CDR3 sequences, around 18% found once. Sequenced material: PBMCs. These receptor sequences come from a human donor in good health (CMV status not recorded). Some clones in this sample may be carry-over from other donors' samples.

A note on this clonotype: A much larger clone lies a single base off, so this may be a read error. The chain is built from TRBV12-3 or TRBV12-4 and TRBJ2-1; 7 bases match TRBD2. The CDR3 extends over 12 amino acids. The CDR3 DNA is TGTGACAGCAGTTTCGCGGGGGTTGAGCAGTTCTTC. Protein: CDSSFAGVEQFF.

This clonotype was observed at least ten times. The rearrangement links TRBV7-2 to TRBJ2-3; no clear D gene. The CDR3 sequence is 15 residues long. The ends were cut back, 5 bases at V and 1 base at J, with 13 bases in the middle. CDR1 and CDR2 from the germline V gene are SGHTA and FQGNSA. Here the CDR3 reads CASSQTTLGTDTQYF. CDR3 nucleotides: TGTGCCAGCAGCCAGACCACGTTGGGCACAGATACGCAGTATTTT.

The rearrangement links TRBV19 to TRBJ1-3; 7 nucleotides align to TRBD1. There are 15 residues in the CDR3. V gave up 3 bases and J gave up 1 base; unmatched junction bases: 3. Germline lookup yields CDR1 LNHDA and CDR2 SQIVND (reference sequence). This CDR3 is CASSIRTGSGNTIYF. CDR3 coding DNA: TGTGCCAGTAGTATCAGGACAGGATCTGGAAACACCATATATTTT. Full variable domain (outside the CDR3, taken from reference TRBV19 and TRBJ1-3): DGGITQSPKYLFRKEGQNVTLSCEQNLNHDAMYWYRQDPGQGLRLIYYSQIVNDFQKGDIAEGYSVSREKKESFPLTVTSAQKNPTAFYLCASSIRTGSGNTIYFGEGSWLTVV.

This clonotype showed up many times. V and J are TRBV12-3 or TRBV12-4 and TRBJ2-3; D possibly corresponds to TRBD2 (5 bases). The CDR3 spans 15 residues. The V gene lost 4 bases and the J gene lost 0 bases, with 11 bases spanning the gap. DNA of the CDR3: TGTGCCAGCAGTTCCCCGGACTCGAGCACAGATACGCAGTATTTT. It is translated as CASSSPDSSTDTQYF.

This clonotype was detected a few times. Sequence at one end of the junction differs from germline and may be a read error. The chain joins TRBV7-2 to TRBJ2-1, with a weak D call TRBD2 (6 bases). CDR3 length: 14 amino acids. The germline gives CDR1 SGHTA, CDR2 FQGNSA. This chain's CDR3 is CASCLDGGMKVEFF. Written as DNA, the CDR3 is TGTGCCAGCTGCTTAGATGGCGGGATGAAAGTAGAGTTCTTC.

This clonotype was counted at least ten times. The chain has TRBV19 and TRBJ1-6; TRBD1 is a possible D gene (6 bases). The germline V gene encodes CDR1 LNHDA and CDR2 SQIVND (reference sequence). V was trimmed by 5 bases and J by 7 bases, leaving 9 bases between them. The CDR3 extends over 13 amino acids. CDR3 nucleotides: TGTGCCAGTAGTCTCCAGGGGAATTCACCCCTCCACTTT. Protein product: CASSLQGNSPLHF. The variable domain in full, with the rest retrieved from reference TRBV19 and TRBJ1-6, is DGGITQSPKYLFRKEGQNVTLSCEQNLNHDAMYWYRQDPGQGLRLIYYSQIVNDFQKGDIAEGYSVSREKKESFPLTVTSAQKNPTAFYLCASSLQGNSPLHFGNGTRLTVT.

This clonotype has just a few counts. The chain couples TRBV12-3 or TRBV12-4 to TRBJ1-5, with TRBD1 identical over 8 bases. This CDR3 spans 17 amino acids. V lost 1 base to trimming and J lost 2 bases; unmatched junction nucleotides: 7. Here the CDR3 DNA reads TGTGCCAGCAGTTTAGAGAAGGGGGGACAGGGCAATCAGCCCCAGCATTTT. Translating it yields CASSLEKGGQGNQPQHF.

J is TRBJ2-1 and V is TRBV6-6, with D unclear. The CDR3 is 14 residues long. V lost 6 bases and J lost 0, with 9 bases in between. Germline V CDR1 and CDR2: MNHNY, SVGAGI (reference sequence). CDR3 loop: CASRDLSSYNEQFF. CDR3 in DNA: TGTGCCAGCAGGGATTTGAGCTCCTACAATGAGCAGTTCTTC.

This clonotype was picked up one time. This clone may be a read error of a much larger clone one base away. This chain connects TRBV12-3 or TRBV12-4 to TRBJ2-1, with 8 bases matching TRBD2. The CDR3 runs 13 residues. Unmatched junction bases numbered 12, after V lost 6 bases and J lost 14 bases. The CDR3 sequence is CASSPRGGAEEFF. CDR3 nucleotides: TGTGCCAGCAGCCCACGGGGGGGGGCCGAGGAGTTCTTC.

This clonotype was counted between two and nine times. The chain joins TRBV24-1 to TRBJ2-5, with TRBD2 matching 14 bases. The germline V gene has CDR1 KGHDR and CDR2 SFDVKD. J was trimmed by 3 bases and V by 4 bases; bases with no gene match: 3. The CDR3 covers 16 residues. In DNA, the CDR3 is TGTGCCACCAGTGACACGGGACTAGCGGGGGAAGAGACCCAGTACTTC. This encodes CATSDTGLAGEETQYF.

At least ten counts were recorded for this clonotype. CDR3 sequence reads: CASSVGSDGGGYTF. The CDR3 coding sequence is TGTGCCAGCAGCGTGGGCTCAGATGGAGGTGGCTACACCTTC. The chain combines TRBV7-2 with TRBJ1-2, with no clear D. The CDR3 sequence is 14 residues long. Germline values: CDR1 SGHTA, CDR2 FQGNSA. V was shortened by 5 bases and J by 7 bases, with 17 bases between the two germline ends.

Comment on this clonotype: A much larger clone is a single base away; this may be a read error. This sequence joins TRBV7-2 and TRBJ2-7; 7 nucleotides match TRBD1. The CDR3 sequence is 18 residues long. Germline assignment: CDR1 SGHTA and CDR2 FQGNSA. Trimming at V came to 2 bases and at J to 0 bases, leaving 13 bases not matched to a gene. DNA of the CDR3: TGTGCCAGCAGCTTACGTGAAGGGGGCTTAGGAGCCTCCTACGAGCAGTACTTC. Translated, it gives CASSLREGGLGASYEQYF.

The genes are TRBV6-5 and TRBJ1-3; D call uncertain. Germline loops: CDR1 MNHEY, CDR2 SVGAGI. The V end was cut by 0 bases, the J end by 0 bases, with 12 bases between. This CDR3 comprises 17 residues. The CDR3 here is CASSYSHEELSGNTIYF. In nucleotides, the CDR3 is TGTGCCAGCAGTTACTCCCACGAGGAGCTCTCTGGAAACACCATATATTTT.

The chain employs TRBV7-9 and TRBJ2-5; 13 bases agree with TRBD2. The V gene's germline CDR1 is SEHNR and CDR2 FQNEAQ (reference sequence). J lost 5 bases, V lost 4 bases, and 4 bases had no gene match. The CDR3 runs to 15 residues. The CDR3 DNA reads TGTGCCAGCAGCTCACTAGCGGGAGGGCCGGAGACCCAGTACTTC. Translation: CASSSLAGGPETQYF. The whole variable domain, remainder taken from reference TRBV7-9 and TRBJ2-5, is DTGVSQNPRHKITKRGQNVTFRCDPISEHNRLYWYRQTLGQGPEFLTYFQNEAQLEKSRLLSDRFSAERPKGSFSTLEIQRTEQGDSAMYLCASSSLAGGPETQYFGPGTRLLVL.